This TCR beta chain appears in the sequencing data of a study of T cell responses to AZD1222 COVID-19 vaccine. Overall study findings and caveats: Vaccination with two AZD1222 doses was followed by a rise in Spike-specific TCR breadth and depth. Targeting of unmutated variant regions was reportedly seen in nearly half of spike-specific TCRs.

With respect to this clone: The antigen is unknown.

Clones were sequenced by immunoSEQ multiplex PCR, and TCRdb holds only the in-frame ones, with some missing. The table includes under 150,000 clones, 90% to 95% detected once. Germline V gene data show CDR1 as KGHSH and CDR2 as LQKENI. V gave up 4 bases and J gave up 2 bases; unmatched junction bases: 13. The CDR3 runs to 17 residues. The TCR was taken from an adult in good health. The rearrangement joins TRBV18 to TRBJ1-1, with 7 bases aligning to TRBD1. The sequenced sample was peripheral blood, obtained on day 0 of AZD1222 vaccination. The CDR3: CASSLNQKGALNTEAFF. The DNA of the CDR3 is TGTGCCAGCTCACTCAACCAAAAGGGGGCCCTAAACACTGAAGCTTTCTTT.